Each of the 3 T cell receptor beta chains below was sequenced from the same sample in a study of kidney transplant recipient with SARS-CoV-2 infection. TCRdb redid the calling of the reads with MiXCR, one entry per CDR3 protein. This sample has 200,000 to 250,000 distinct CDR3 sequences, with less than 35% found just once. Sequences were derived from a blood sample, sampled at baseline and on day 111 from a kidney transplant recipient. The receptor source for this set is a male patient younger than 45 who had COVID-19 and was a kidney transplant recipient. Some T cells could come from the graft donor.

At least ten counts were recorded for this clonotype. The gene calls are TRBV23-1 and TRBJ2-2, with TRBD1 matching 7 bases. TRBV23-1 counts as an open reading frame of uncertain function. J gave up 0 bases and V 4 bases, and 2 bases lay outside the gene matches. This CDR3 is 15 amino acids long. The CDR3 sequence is CASSRDRTNTGELFF. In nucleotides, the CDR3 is TGCGCCAGCAGTCGGGACAGAACGAACACCGGGGAGCTGTTTTTT.

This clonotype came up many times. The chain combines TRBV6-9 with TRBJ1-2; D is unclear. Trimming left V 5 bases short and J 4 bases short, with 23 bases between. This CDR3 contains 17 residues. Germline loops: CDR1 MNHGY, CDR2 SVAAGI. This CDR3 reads CASSGSMPYGKTYGYTF. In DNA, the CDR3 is TGTGCCAGCAGTGGAAGTATGCCTTACGGAAAGACCTATGGCTACACCTTC.

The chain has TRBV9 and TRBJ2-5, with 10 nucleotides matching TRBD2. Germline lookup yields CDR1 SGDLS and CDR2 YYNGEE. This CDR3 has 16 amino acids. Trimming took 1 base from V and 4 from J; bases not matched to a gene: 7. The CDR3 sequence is CASSVSGGAVGETQYF. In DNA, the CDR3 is TGTGCCAGCAGCGTAAGCGGGGGGGCAGTCGGAGAGACCCAGTACTTC. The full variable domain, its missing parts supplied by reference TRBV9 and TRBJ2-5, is DSGVTQTPKHLITATGQRVTLRCSPRSGDLSVYWYQQSLDQGLQFLIQYYNGEERAKGNILERFSAQQFPDLHSELNLSSLELGDSALYFCASSVSGGAVGETQYFGPGTRLLVL.